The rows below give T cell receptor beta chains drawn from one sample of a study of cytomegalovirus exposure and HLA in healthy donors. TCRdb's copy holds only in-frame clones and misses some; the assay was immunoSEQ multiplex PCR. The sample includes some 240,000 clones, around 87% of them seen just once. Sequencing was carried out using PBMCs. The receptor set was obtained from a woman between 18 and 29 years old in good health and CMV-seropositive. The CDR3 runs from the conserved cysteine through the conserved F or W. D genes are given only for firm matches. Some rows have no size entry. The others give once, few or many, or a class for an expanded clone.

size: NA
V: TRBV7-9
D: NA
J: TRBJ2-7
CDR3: CASGEGGYEQYF
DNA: TGTGCCAGCGGCGAGGGAGGATACGAGCAGTACTTC

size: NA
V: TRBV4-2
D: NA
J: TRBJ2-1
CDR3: CASSHLKRKGALNEQFF
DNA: TGTGCCAGCAGCCATCTCAAGCGAAAAGGGGCCCTCAATGAGCAGTTCTTC

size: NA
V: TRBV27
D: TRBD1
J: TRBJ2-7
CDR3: CASSYGQGSSYEQYF
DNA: TGTGCCAGCAGTTACGGACAGGGGAGCTCCTACGAGCAGTACTTC

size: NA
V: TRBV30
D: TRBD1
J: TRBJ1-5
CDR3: CAWSLAGGLVGNQPQHF
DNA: TGTGCCTGGAGTTTGGCAGGGGGCCTCGTGGGCAATCAGCCCCAGCATTTT

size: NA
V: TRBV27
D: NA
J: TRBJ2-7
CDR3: CASRPLGSHYEQYF
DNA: TGTGCCAGCAGGCCCTTGGGCTCCCACTACGAGCAGTACTTC

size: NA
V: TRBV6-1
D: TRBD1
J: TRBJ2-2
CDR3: CASATMGQWVGELFF
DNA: TGTGCCAGTGCTACCATGGGACAGTGGGTCGGGGAGCTGTTTTTT

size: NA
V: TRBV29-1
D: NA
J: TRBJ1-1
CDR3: CSVDNAGHSGTEAFF
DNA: TGCAGCGTTGATAACGCCGGGCACAGCGGAACTGAAGCTTTCTTT

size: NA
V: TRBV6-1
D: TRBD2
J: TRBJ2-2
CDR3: CASSGLAGMNTGELFF
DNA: TGTGCCAGCAGTGGACTAGCGGGTATGAACACCGGGGAGCTGTTTTTT

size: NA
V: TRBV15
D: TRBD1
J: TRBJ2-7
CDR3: CATSSTRGHYEQYF
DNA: TGTGCCACCAGCAGTACAAGGGGGCACTACGAGCAGTACTTC

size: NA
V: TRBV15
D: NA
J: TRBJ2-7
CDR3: CATSREVGRTHEQYF
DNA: TGTGCCACCAGCAGAGAGGTCGGGAGAACCCACGAGCAGTACTTC

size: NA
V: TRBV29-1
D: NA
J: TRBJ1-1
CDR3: CSPGAGEANTEAFF
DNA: TGCAGCCCTGGGGCAGGGGAAGCGAACACTGAAGCTTTCTTT

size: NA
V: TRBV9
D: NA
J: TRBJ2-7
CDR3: CASSAQTGLTTYEQYF
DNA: TGTGCCAGCAGCGCTCAGACAGGCTTAACTACCTACGAGCAGTACTTC

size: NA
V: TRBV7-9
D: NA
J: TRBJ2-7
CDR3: CASSLGEAQYF
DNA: TGTGCCAGCAGCTTAGGGGAGGCGCAGTACTTC

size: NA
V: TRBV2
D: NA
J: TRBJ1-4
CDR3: CASSVLGATNEKLFF
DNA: TGTGCCAGCAGTGTGCTAGGGGCAACTAATGAAAAACTGTTTTTT

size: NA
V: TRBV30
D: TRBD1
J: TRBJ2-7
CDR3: CAWSVNIRGRHEQYF
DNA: TGTGCCTGGAGTGTAAACATCAGGGGGCGGCACGAGCAGTACTTC

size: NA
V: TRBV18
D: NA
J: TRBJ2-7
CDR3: CASSPGAFNEQYF
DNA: TGTGCCAGCTCACCGGGGGCTTTTAACGAGCAGTACTTC

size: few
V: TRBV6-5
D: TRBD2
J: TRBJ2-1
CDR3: CASSGTSGSYNEQFF
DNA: TGTGCCAGCAGTGGGACTAGCGGCTCCTACAATGAGCAGTTCTTC

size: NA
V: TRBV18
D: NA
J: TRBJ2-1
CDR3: CASSHRGVRDSYNEQFF
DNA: TGTGCCAGCTCGCACCGCGGGGTGCGGGACTCCTACAATGAGCAGTTCTTC

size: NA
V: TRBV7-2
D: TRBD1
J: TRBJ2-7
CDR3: CASSLPDRGLYEQYF
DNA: TGTGCCAGCAGCTTACCGGACAGGGGGCTTTACGAGCAGTACTTC

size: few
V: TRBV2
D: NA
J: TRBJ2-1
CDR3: CASRPGTASYNEQFF
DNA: TGTGCCAGCAGGCCCGGGACTGCGTCCTACAATGAGCAGTTCTTC

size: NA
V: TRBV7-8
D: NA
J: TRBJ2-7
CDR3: CASSFREPTGGHEQYF
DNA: TGTGCCAGCAGCTTCCGTGAACCGACCGGAGGCCACGAGCAGTACTTC

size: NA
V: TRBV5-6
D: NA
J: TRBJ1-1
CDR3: CASSHPLTVEAFF
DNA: TGTGCCAGCAGCCACCCTCTAACAGTAGAAGCTTTCTTT

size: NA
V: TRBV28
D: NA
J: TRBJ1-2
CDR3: CASSPAGFGYTF
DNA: TGTGCCAGCAGTCCGGCAGGGTTTGGCTACACCTTC

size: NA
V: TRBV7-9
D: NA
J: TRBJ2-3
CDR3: CASSSPIGLPGTDTQYF
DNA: TGTGCCAGCAGCTCACCTATCGGGTTGCCGGGCACAGATACGCAGTATTTT

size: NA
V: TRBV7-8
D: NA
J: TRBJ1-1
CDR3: CASRPSRGGWTNTEAFF
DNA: TGTGCCAGCAGGCCATCAAGGGGGGGCTGGACGAACACTGAAGCTTTCTTT

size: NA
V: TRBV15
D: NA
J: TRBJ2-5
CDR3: CATKVQGSLGIFYQETQYF
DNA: TGTGCCACCAAAGTCCAGGGGAGCCTTGGGATATTTTACCAAGAGACCCAGTACTTC

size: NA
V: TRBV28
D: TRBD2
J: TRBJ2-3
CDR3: CASRVAGGPRLDTQYF
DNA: TGTGCCAGCAGGGTAGCGGGAGGGCCCAGATTGGATACGCAGTATTTT

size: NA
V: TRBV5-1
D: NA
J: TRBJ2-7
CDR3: CASSPQGNSYEQYF
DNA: TGCGCCAGCAGTCCCCAGGGAAACTCCTACGAGCAGTACTTC

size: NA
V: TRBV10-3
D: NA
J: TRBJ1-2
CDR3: CAISDLPGDYGYTF
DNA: TGTGCCATCAGTGATTTGCCCGGTGACTATGGCTACACCTTC